This T cell receptor (beta chain) is from a study of CD8+ T cells in alopecia areata (dated by TCRdb to the late 2010s). For the wider study: The treated patients took part in an open-label pilot trial in which moderate-to-severe alopecia areata was treated with oral tofacitinib at 5 to 10 mg twice daily. Tofacitinib was given for 6 to 18 months, followed by 6 months of follow-up off drug to assess delayed response and recurrence. Scalp tissue and sorted CD4+ and CD8+ peripheral blood T cells from patchy and totalis/universalis alopecia areata patients and from healthy controls were covered by human TCRbeta sequencing. In treated patients, disease severity was measured using the SALT score, which gives the percentage of scalp surface area affected. Amplification of TCRbeta CDR3 regions was done by immunoSEQ multiplex PCR using 35 Vbeta forward primers and 13 Jbeta reverse primers. Biopsies were taken from tofacitinib-treated patients at baseline and again at 4 and 24 weeks into treatment, and several of those patients also had a later scalp biopsy. RNA was obtained with the PAXgene miRNA kit for fixed scalp, the miRNeasy kit for PBMCs, and the RNeasy kit for mouse skin. The study used high-throughput TCRbeta sequencing to examine T cell clonal expansion in alopecia areata, in both the C3H/HeJ mouse model and human patients. Scalp clonality was compared among normal scalp (n=4), patchy alopecia areata scalp (n=8), and alopecia totalis/universalis scalp (n=8). Beyond this particular receptor, the publication reports: During tofacitinib treatment, many expanded lesional clones stuck around in both scalp and blood, and this persistence may partly explain why relapse happens after treatment is stopped. Because the treated cohort was small and had only one nonresponder, larger studies are needed to examine links between baseline CD8+ expansion and response. Tofacitinib significantly lowered scalp clonality and the number of expanded CD8+ clones among the top 100 scalp clones. Lesional scalp, especially in alopecia totalis/universalis, showed higher clonality and more expanded CD8+ clones than normal scalp, suggesting antigenic drive. Unlike mouse skin, where gammadelta T cells dominate, normal human skin contains resident alphabeta T cells that get sequenced too, which complicates analysis of the scalp TCR repertoire. Shared TCR sequences between patients were less evident than in mice, which may be partly attributable to HLA diversity in the patient population.

To note about this clone: Its binding antigen is unknown. No base-level quality is on record; no much larger clone is a single base apart.

CDR1 and CDR2 (SEHNR, FQNEAQ) derive from the germline V gene (reference sequence). V is pared back by 3 bases and J by 6 bases, with 9 bases lying between the germline termini. Reading from cysteine to phenylalanine, the CDR3 counts 13 amino acids. CDR3 DNA only is kept here, 39 bases in frame from base 1. The library was prepared using the immunoSEQ multiplex PCR assay. For TCR sequencing, RNA was extracted from every sample and reverse transcribed into cDNA to serve as template. SuperScript III was used to make first-strand cDNA, primed with a 2:1 mix of oligo-dT and random hexamers. A synthetic immune receptor repertoire was used to assess amplification bias, and residual bias was removed computationally. For the original study's pipeline: Raw reads were preprocessed to remove errors, and CDR3 was defined according to IMGT conventions as the region from the conserved cysteine to phenylalanine. To get clonality, Shannon entropy was normalized by log2 of the number of productive unique TCRs and the result was subtracted from 1. CD4 or CD8 identity of scalp clones was inferred by cross-referencing scalp TCRbeta sequences with sorted blood CD4 and CD8 repertoires. Entries here come from immuneACCESS through TCRdb and include only in-frame sequences with V and J called. Some clones fail to appear in such tables; in the studies checked, an unresolved V gene covers under half of the shortfall, and the cause of the remainder is unknown. V, J and clone size derive from that table, while D and trimming were established from the DNA sequence. This sample lists about 120,000 clones; about 50% were detected once. Roughly 0.45% of the sample is taken by the ten largest.

Interpreted using the paper, the time point label stands for: about 4 weeks on oral tofacitinib. The treatment or condition label corresponds to: oral pan-JAK inhibitor, 5-10 mg twice daily. Lesional scalp punch biopsies and peripheral blood were obtained from alopecia areata patients. PBMCs were isolated by density centrifugation and stained for CD3, CD4 and CD8, and CD4+ and CD8+ T cells were sorted on a FACSAria. This TCR derives from a human donor with alopecia areata. The source was CD4+ T cells sorted from blood, collected at week 4, from a patient treated with tofacitinib. This chain is built from TRBV7-9 and TRBJ1-5; perhaps TRBD1 is the D gene, with 5 bases matching. This receptor has the CDR3 CASSLAQGQPQHF. The nucleotide sequence is given as TGTGCCAGCAGCTTGGCCCAGGGTCAGCCCCAGCATTTT.